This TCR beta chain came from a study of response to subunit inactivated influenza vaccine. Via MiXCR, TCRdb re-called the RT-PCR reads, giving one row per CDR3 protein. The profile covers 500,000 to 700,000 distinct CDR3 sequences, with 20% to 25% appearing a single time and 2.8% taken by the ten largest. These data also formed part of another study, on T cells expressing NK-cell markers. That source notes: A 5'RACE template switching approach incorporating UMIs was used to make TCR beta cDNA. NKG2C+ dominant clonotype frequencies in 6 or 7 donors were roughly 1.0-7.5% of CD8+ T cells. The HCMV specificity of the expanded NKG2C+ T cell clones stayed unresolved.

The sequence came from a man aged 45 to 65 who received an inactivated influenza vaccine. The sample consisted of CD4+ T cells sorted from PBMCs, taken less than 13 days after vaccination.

The CDR3: CSATQGGIEAFF. The CDR3 DNA is TGCAGTGCTACCCAGGGGGGAATTGAAGCTTTCTTT. V usage is TRBV20-1 and J usage is TRBJ1-1; 7 nucleotides agree with TRBD1. There are 12 residues in the CDR3. CDR1 and CDR2 (germline): DFQATT, SNEGSKA (reference sequence). V gave up 4 bases and J gave up 7 bases; unmatched junction bases: 6.